The following is a TCR beta chain sequence with its context. Its antigen is still unknown. TCRdb used MiXCR to reprocess the 5' RACE reads, holding one entry per CDR3 protein. The sample includes 6,500 to 9,000 distinct CDR3 sequences, 18% of them seen just once. The data belong to a study of spatial heterogeneity in lung cancer. Germline trimming cut 5 bases from V and 5 bases from J; bases unmatched to any gene: 9. The CDR3 runs to 15 residues. In germline, CDR1 is SGHNT, CDR2 YENEEA. Time point: sample taken at primary tumor resection. Study results and limitations: For expanded intratumoral alpha and beta TCRs, counts tracked tumor mutation counts.

Sample: lung tumor tissue, taken at surgery. The source is a female donor with early-stage non-small cell lung cancer. V usage is TRBV11-3 and J usage is TRBJ2-5; 9 bases are a match to TRBD1. The DNA for the CDR3 is TGTGCCAGCAGCCCCTTGGGACAGGGTTCGGAGACCCAGTACTTC. It is translated as CASSPLGQGSETQYF.